The 14 T cell receptor beta chains below all came from one sample that was sequenced in a study of T cell responses to AZD1222 COVID-19 vaccine. TCRdb keeps only in-frame clones here, not all; method: immunoSEQ multiplex PCR. The sample holds 110,000 to 150,000 clones; over 90% are singletons and the top ten take approximately 5%. The sample consisted of peripheral blood, taken on day 0 of AZD1222 vaccination. The receptor set was obtained from an adult in good health.

CDR3 bases: TGTGCCAGCAGCCAGGACTTGGCGCAAAAACTGTTTTTT. This translates into CASSQDLAQKLFF. The chain recombines TRBV14 with TRBJ1-4; D unresolved. Germline V gene sequence: CDR1 SGHDN, CDR2 FVKESK. V was shortened by 3 bases and J by 9 bases, with 11 bases between the two germline ends. This CDR3 comprises 13 residues. The full variable domain, completed using reference TRBV14 and TRBJ1-4, is EAGVTQFPSHSVIEKGQTVTLRCDPISGHDNLYWYRRVMGKEIKFLLHFVKESKQDESGMPNNRFLAERTGGTYSTLKVQPAELEDSGVYFCASSQDLAQKLFFGSGTQLSVL.

This clone was found a few times. The chain combines TRBV4-2 with TRBJ2-2, with a weak D call TRBD1 (6 bases). The V end lost 1 base, the J end lost 3 bases, and 12 bases lay between the germline ends. Germline-derived CDR1 and CDR2 are LGHNA and YNFKEQ. The length of the CDR3 is 16 residues. The CDR3: CASSQVEQGYTGELFF. DNA for the CDR3: TGTGCCAGCAGCCAAGTTGAACAGGGTTACACCGGGGAGCTGTTTTTT.

This clone was found once. The CDR3 loop is CASSLAPGQGMNTEAFF. DNA of the CDR3: TGCGCCAGCAGCTTGGCCCCGGGACAGGGGATGAACACTGAAGCTTTCTTT. V gene TRBV5-1 combines with J gene TRBJ1-1, with 10 positions matching TRBD1. The CDR3 consists of 17 residues. Unmatched junction bases numbered 5, after V lost 0 bases and J lost 0 bases. Germline loops: CDR1 SGHRS, CDR2 YFSETQ.

This chain uses TRBV19 with TRBJ1-2, with D perhaps TRBD1 (6 bases). In germline, CDR1 is LNHDA, CDR2 SQIVND (reference sequence). The V gene lost 3 bases and the J gene lost 8 bases, with 19 bases spanning the gap. CDR3 length equals 15 residues. The CDR3 loop reads CASSIWRRGRGGYTF. DNA for the CDR3: TGTGCCAGTAGTATTTGGAGGCGGGGGCGAGGCGGCTACACCTTC.

The chain combines TRBV30 with TRBJ2-1; 7 bases fit TRBD1. The CDR3 is made up of 11 amino acids. CDR1 GTSNPN and CDR2 SVGIG come from the germline V gene (reference sequence). J gave up 4 bases and V 7 bases, and 1 base lay outside the gene matches. Here the CDR3 DNA reads TGTGCCTCGACAGGGTACAATGAGCAGTTCTTC. This gives the protein CASTGYNEQFF.

This clone was detected once. The chain employs TRBV5-4 and TRBJ1-2; 7 bases align to TRBD1. Germline values: CDR1 SGHNT, CDR2 YYREEE (reference sequence). The trim removed 4 bases at V and 8 bases at J, leaving 8 bases unmatched. The CDR3 contains 13 residues. The CDR3 here is CASSLDRDGGYTF. In DNA form, the CDR3 reads TGTGCCAGCAGCCTAGACAGGGACGGCGGCTACACCTTC.

CDR3 nucleotide sequence: TGTGCCAGCAGCCAATTTTCTGGGGACACTGAAGCTTTCTTT. Its translation is CASSQFSGDTEAFF. The gene calls are TRBV16 and TRBJ1-1; D is unresolved. The germline V gene has CDR1 KGHSY and CDR2 FQNENV. V was pared by 1 base and J by 3 bases, with 9 bases between. The length of the CDR3 is 14 residues.

The V call is TRBV9, the J call TRBJ2-7; D gene unclear. Trimming took off 4 bases at V and 5 bases at J, with 13 bases between the two ends. Germline CDR1 reads SGDLS; CDR2 reads YYNGEE. The CDR3 contains 13 residues. CDR3 amino acids: CASSRAVAHEQYF. The CDR3 coding sequence is TGTGCCAGCAGCAGGGCAGTGGCCCACGAGCAGTACTTC.

The chain combines TRBV30 with TRBJ1-1; D is possibly TRBD1 (5 bases). Trimming stripped 0 bases from V and 8 bases from J, with 19 bases between. The germline CDR1 and CDR2 sequences are GTSNPN and SVGIG (reference sequence). The CDR3 runs to 15 residues. The CDR3 reads CAWSVPVGRVGEAFF. The CDR3 nucleotides are TGTGCCTGGAGTGTACCGGTGGGCAGGGTGGGAGAAGCTTTCTTT.

Written as DNA, the CDR3 is TGTGCCAGCAGCTACGACAGGGCGGACGAGCAGTACTTC. The encoded protein is CASSYDRADEQYF. The V call is TRBV5-4, the J call TRBJ2-7; TRBD1 aligns across 7 bases. The CDR3 is 13 amino acids. The ends lost 3 bases at V and 5 bases at J; junction bases unmatched: 5. Germline V gene data show CDR1 as SGHNT and CDR2 as YYREEE (reference sequence).

The V call is TRBV19, the J call TRBJ2-3; 7 bases are a match to TRBD2. The CDR3 runs 14 residues. V shed 10 bases, J shed 4 bases, and the junction held 11 bases outside the gene matches. CDR1 and CDR2 (germline): LNHDA, SQIVND (reference sequence). This CDR3 is CATEELGGSDTQYF. CDR3 nucleotide sequence: TGTGCCACCGAGGAACTCGGGGGGTCAGATACGCAGTATTTT.

This chain links TRBV7-2 with TRBJ1-1, with a possible D match to TRBD1 (5 bases). The germline gives CDR1 SGHTA, CDR2 FQGNSA. V was clipped by 6 bases and J by 5 bases, with 13 bases between them. This CDR3 is 13 amino acids long. The CDR3 DNA reads TGTGCCAGCAGTACTTGGGGGGAAACTGAAGCTTTCTTT. Its translation: CASSTWGETEAFF.

For the CDR3, the DNA is TGTGCCATCAGTGAGTCGGTGGCTAGCGGGAAACTATACGAGCAGTACTTC. Protein product: CAISESVASGKLYEQYF. V and J are TRBV10-3 and TRBJ2-7; the match to TRBD2 covers 9 bases. From germline, CDR1 is ENHRY and CDR2 SYGVKD. V lost 0 bases and J lost 4; bases outside the gene matches: 10. The CDR3 has 17 amino acids.

J is TRBJ1-5 and V is TRBV18, with 10 bases that match TRBD1. This CDR3 has 16 residues. The V segment lost 6 bases and the J segment 2 bases; nucleotides outside the gene matches: 7. Germline V gene sequence: CDR1 KGHSH, CDR2 LQKENI. The CDR3 loop is CASSPLDRGRNQPQHF. The CDR3 nucleotides read TGTGCCAGCTCGCCTCTTGACAGGGGGCGCAATCAGCCCCAGCATTTT.